The clone carrying this T cell receptor beta chain was counted between two and nine times. This specimen belongs to a study of metastatic and nonmetastatic thyroid tumors. Per the study methods: Clinicopathological groups supplied CDR3 differences that were used to build a distant-metastasis classifier for papillary thyroid cancer. With MiXCR, TCRdb called clones anew from the PCR reads. The V and J calls here are based on TCRdb, not the publication. This table holds about 16,000 clones, 27% found once. V was shortened by 6 bases and J by 7 bases, with 16 bases between the two germline ends. This CDR3 spans 14 amino acids. Germline values: CDR1 MNHEY, CDR2 SMNVEV (reference sequence). Each patient came to thyroid surgery without any prior treatment (of any kind).

V usage is TRBV27 and J usage is TRBJ2-1; possibly TRBD2 for D (6 bases). The sequence was collected from a female donor with papillary thyroid cancer or a benign thyroid nodule (not recorded which). Some clones in this sample may be carry-over from other donors' samples. Material for sequencing was adjacent normal tissue. CDR3 amino acids: CASRHGTRWNEQFF. DNA of the CDR3: TGTGCCAGCAGACACGGGACTCGGTGGAATGAGCAGTTCTTC.